The clone carrying this TCR beta chain appeared many times. The source of the sample is a study of T cells after yellow fever vaccination. Germline V lookup: CDR1 SGDLS, CDR2 YYNGEE. V lost 1 base and J 0 bases, leaving 6 bases between the germline ends. This CDR3 spans 14 amino acids. TCRdb fed the 5' RACE reads into MiXCR, producing one record per CDR3 protein. The profile covers some 200,000 distinct CDR3 sequences, with approximately 3% appearing a single time and around 3.3% taken by the ten largest. The TCR comes from a man in his late teens or twenties who received the YFV17D yellow fever vaccine. The specimen was CD4+ T cells sorted from PBMCs, collected 10 days after the yellow fever booster vaccination. The chain employs TRBV9 and TRBJ2-3, with D uncertain. The CDR3 DNA reads TGTGCCAGCAGCGTACGGTTAAGCACAGATACGCAGTATTTT. It encodes CASSVRLSTDTQYF.